One T cell receptor (beta chain) is described in this entry. This record comes from a study of CD8 T cells in Susac syndrome. Trimming removed 7 bases from V and 2 bases from J; junction bases left unmatched: 9. The CDR3 covers 15 residues. Germline CDR1 MDHEN, CDR2 SYDVKM. TCR beta from blood CD8+ and CD4+ T cells was sequenced. RNA in amounts of roughly 0.5 to 1 ug was reverse transcribed with random hexamers. Amplification of TCR beta CDR3 across 54 Vbeta and 13 Jbeta was performed with immunoSEQ multiplex PCR. TCRdb fed the immunoSEQ multiplex PCR reads into MiXCR, producing one record per CDR3 protein. The sample shows about 76,000 distinct CDR3 sequences, roughly nine tenths of them seen only once.

The chain couples TRBV28 to TRBJ2-3; 7 positions match TRBD1. Sequencing was carried out using CD8+ T cells from PBMCs. This TCR derives from a human donor with multiple sclerosis. Written as DNA, the CDR3 is TGTGCCAGCACCTTGGACAGGCAAAACACAGATACGCAGTATTTT. Amino acids: CASTLDRQNTDTQYF.